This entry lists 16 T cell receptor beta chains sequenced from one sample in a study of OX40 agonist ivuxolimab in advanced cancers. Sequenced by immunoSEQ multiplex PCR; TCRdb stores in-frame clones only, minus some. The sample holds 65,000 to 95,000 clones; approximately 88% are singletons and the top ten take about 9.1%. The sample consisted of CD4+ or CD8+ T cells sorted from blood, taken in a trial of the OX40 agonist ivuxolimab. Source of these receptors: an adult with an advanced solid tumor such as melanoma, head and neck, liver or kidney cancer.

The CDR3: CASSSGLYTGELFF. The CDR3 DNA reads as TGTGCCAGCAGCTCCGGACTATACACCGGGGAGCTGTTTTTT. The rearrangement joins TRBV28 to TRBJ2-2, with TRBD2 as a possible D gene (6 bases). Per the germline V gene, CDR1 is MDHEN and CDR2 is SYDVKM. This CDR3 is built from 14 residues. The V end lost 6 bases, the J end lost 3 bases, and 11 bases lay between the germline ends. The full variable domain, rest sourced from reference TRBV28 and TRBJ2-2, is DVKVTQSSRYLVKRTGEKVFLECVQDMDHENMFWYRQDPGLGLRLIYFSYDVKMKEKGDIPEGYSVSREKKERFSLILESASTNQTSMYLCASSSGLYTGELFFGEGSRLTVL.

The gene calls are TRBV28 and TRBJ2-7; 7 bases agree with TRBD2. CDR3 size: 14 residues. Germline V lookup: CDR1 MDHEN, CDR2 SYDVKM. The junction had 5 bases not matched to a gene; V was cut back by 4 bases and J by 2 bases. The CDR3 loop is CASSSPSGPYEQYF. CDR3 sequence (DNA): TGTGCCAGCAGTTCTCCTAGCGGCCCCTACGAGCAGTACTTC.

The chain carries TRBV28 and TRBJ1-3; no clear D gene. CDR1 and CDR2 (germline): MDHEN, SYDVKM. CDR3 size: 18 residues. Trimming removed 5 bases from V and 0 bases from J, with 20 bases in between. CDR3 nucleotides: TGTGCCAGCAGTACCCCAAAAAGCGCGGAACGCTCTGGAAACACCATATATTTT. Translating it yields CASSTPKSAERSGNTIYF.

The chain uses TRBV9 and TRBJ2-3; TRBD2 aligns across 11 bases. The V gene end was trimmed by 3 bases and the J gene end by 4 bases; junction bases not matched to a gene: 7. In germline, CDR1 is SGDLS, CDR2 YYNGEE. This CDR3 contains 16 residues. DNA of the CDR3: TGTGCCAGCAGCGGTACCGGGACTAGCGGATCAGATACGCAGTATTTT. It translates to CASSGTGTSGSDTQYF.

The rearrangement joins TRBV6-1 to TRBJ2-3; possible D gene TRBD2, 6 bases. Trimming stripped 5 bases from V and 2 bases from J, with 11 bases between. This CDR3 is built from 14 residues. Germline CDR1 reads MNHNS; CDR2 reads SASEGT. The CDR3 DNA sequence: TGTGCCAGCAGTCGCCGGGACTCCACAGATACGCAGTATTTT. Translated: CASSRRDSTDTQYF.

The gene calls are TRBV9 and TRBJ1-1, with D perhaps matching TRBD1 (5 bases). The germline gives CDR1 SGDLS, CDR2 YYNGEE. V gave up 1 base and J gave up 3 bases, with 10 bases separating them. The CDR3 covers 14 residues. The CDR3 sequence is CASSVSWGDTEAFF. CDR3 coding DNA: TGTGCCAGCAGCGTAAGTTGGGGGGACACTGAAGCTTTCTTT.

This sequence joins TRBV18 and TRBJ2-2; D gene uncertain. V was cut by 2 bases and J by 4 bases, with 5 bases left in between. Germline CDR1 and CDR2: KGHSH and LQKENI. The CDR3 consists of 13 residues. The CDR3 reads CASSPRSTGELFF. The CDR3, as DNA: TGTGCCAGCTCACCAAGGAGCACCGGGGAGCTGTTTTTT.

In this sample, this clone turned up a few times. In DNA, the CDR3 is TGCGCCAGCAGTCCGGGACAGGGGGGCGGTCAGCCCCAGCATTTT. Its translation: CASSPGQGGGQPQHF. V and J are TRBV4-1 and TRBJ1-5; 11 bases fit TRBD1. This CDR3 contains 15 residues. Germline V CDR1 and CDR2: MGHRA, YSYEKL. Germline trimming cut 6 bases from V and 6 bases from J; bases unmatched to any gene: 7.

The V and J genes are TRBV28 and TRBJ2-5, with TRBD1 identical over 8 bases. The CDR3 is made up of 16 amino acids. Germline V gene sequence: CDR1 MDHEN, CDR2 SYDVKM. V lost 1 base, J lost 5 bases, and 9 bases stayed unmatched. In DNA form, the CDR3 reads TGTGCCAGCAGTTTATCCAGGGGGCGCGGGTTGGAGACCCAGTACTTC. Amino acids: CASSLSRGRGLETQYF.

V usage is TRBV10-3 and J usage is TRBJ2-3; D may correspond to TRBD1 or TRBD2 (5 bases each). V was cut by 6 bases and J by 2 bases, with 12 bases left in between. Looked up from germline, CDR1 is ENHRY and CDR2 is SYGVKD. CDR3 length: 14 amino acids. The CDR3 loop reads CAIRLSGTTDTQYF. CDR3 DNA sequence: TGTGCCATCAGACTGTCGGGGACCACAGATACGCAGTATTTT.

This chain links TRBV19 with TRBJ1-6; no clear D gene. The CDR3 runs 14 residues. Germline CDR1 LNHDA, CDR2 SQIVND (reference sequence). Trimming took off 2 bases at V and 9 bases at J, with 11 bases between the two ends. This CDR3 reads CASSIIGIGSPLHF. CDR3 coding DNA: TGTGCCAGTAGTATAATAGGGATCGGTTCACCCCTCCACTTT.

The CDR3, as DNA: TGTGCCAGCAGCCTCGGGGGGGGAATCGGAGAGCAGTTCTTC. This gives the protein CASSLGGGIGEQFF. The chain joins TRBV7-9 to TRBJ2-1, with 8 bases matching TRBD2. Unmatched junction bases numbered 10, after V lost 5 bases and J lost 10 bases. This CDR3 comprises 14 residues. Germline V gives CDR1 SEHNR, CDR2 FQNEAQ (reference sequence).

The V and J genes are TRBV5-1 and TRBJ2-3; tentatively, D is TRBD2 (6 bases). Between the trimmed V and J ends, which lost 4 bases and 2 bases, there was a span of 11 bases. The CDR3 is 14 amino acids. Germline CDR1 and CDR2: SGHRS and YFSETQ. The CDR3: CASSAGEATDTQYF. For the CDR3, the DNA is TGCGCCAGCAGCGCTGGGGAGGCCACAGATACGCAGTATTTT.

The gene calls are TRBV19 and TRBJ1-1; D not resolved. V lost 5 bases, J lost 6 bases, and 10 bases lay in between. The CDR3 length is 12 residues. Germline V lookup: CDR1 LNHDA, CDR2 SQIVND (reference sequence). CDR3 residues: CASSYVAAEAFF. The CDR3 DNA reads TGTGCCAGTAGTTATGTAGCGGCTGAAGCTTTCTTT.

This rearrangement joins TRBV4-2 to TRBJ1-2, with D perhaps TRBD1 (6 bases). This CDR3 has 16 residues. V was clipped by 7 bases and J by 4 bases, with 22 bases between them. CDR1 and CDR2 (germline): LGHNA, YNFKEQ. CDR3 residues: CASNREWGAPLYGYTF. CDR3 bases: TGTGCCAGCAACCGCGAGTGGGGGGCCCCCCTCTATGGCTACACCTTC.

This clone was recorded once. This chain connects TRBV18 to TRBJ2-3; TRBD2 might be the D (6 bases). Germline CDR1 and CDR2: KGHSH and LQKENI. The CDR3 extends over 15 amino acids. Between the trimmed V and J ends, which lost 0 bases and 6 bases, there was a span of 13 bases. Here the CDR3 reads CASSPPKGLADTQYF. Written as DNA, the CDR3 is TGTGCCAGCTCACCACCGAAGGGCCTAGCGGATACGCAGTATTTT.